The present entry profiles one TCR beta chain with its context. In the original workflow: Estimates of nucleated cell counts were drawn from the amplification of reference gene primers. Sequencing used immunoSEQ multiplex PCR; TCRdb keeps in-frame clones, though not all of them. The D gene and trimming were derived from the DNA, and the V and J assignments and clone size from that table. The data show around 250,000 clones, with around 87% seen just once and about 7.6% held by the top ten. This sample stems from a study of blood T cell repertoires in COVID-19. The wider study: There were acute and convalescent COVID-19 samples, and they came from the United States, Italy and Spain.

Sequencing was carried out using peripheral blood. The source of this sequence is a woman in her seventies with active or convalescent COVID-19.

CDR3 nucleotide sequence: TGTGCCAGTATGGGCACGCGCTCGTACGAGCAGTACTTC. Translating gives CASMGTRSYEQYF. The chain combines TRBV19 with TRBJ2-7; D not certain. Germline V gene sequence: CDR1 LNHDA, CDR2 SQIVND (reference sequence). V gave up 7 bases and J gave up 4 bases, with 14 bases separating them. This CDR3 has 13 residues.